This T cell receptor beta chain stems from a study of CD8 T cells in ankylosing spondylitis. General study results and limits: The authors reported significant enrichment of disease-linked clones in matched ankylosing spondylitis synovial fluid. Typical of ankylosing spondylitis blood, it appeared, was a TCR beta motif of under 10 highly homologous variants.

This clonotype was observed a few times. What it binds is unknown. Germline V gives CDR1 SGHTA, CDR2 FQGNSA. The CDR3 sequence is 14 residues long. The trim removed 7 bases at V and 1 base at J, leaving 5 bases unmatched. Quantitative 5'-RACE with molecular barcodes was used to make the TCR beta libraries. MiXCR, run by TCRdb on the 5' RACE reads, gives a single entry per CDR3 protein. The sample lists fewer than 550,000 distinct CDR3 sequences; approximately 5.3% were seen once. This clonotype was sampled from a male donor with ankylosing spondylitis. The chain links TRBV7-2 to TRBJ2-5, with 8 bases matching TRBD1. The sequenced material came from blood, either unsorted or a sorted T cell fraction (not recorded which). The DNA for the CDR3 is TGTGCCAGCACTGCCGGACAGGGCCAAGAGACCCAGTACTTC. Translating it yields CASTAGQGQETQYF.